This T cell receptor (beta chain) is drawn from a study of shared clonotypes between healthy human individuals. Clones were sequenced by immunoSEQ multiplex PCR, and TCRdb holds only the in-frame ones, with some missing. The profile shows hundreds of thousands of clones, approximately 90% of them singletons. This CDR3 is built from 13 residues. The V gene lost 2 bases and the J gene lost 8 bases, with 12 bases spanning the gap. Germline CDR1 SGDLS, CDR2 YYNGEE. Naive CD8 cells, CD45RO-negative and positively selected for CCR7, excluded terminally differentiated effector memory CD45RA+ cells. The TCR originated in a man between 25 and 39 years old in good health. Sequenced: naive CD8+ T cells sorted from blood. The chain has TRBV9 and TRBJ2-3; no clear D gene. Here the CDR3 reads CASSVPELGTQYF. Here the CDR3 DNA reads TGTGCCAGCAGCGTCCCTGAACTCGGTACGCAGTATTTT.